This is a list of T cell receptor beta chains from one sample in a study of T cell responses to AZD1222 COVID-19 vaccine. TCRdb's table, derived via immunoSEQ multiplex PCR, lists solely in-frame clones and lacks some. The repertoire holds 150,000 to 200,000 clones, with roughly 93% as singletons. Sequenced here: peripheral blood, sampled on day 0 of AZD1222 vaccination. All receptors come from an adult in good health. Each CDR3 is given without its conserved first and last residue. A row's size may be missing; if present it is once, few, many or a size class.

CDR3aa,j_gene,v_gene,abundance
ASRDQSVTEQY,TRBJ2-7,TRBV28,.
ATSDITPGAPSNQPQH,TRBJ1-5,TRBV24-1,.
ASTRQLAPNTGELF,TRBJ2-2,TRBV7-2,.
ASSQEPPTGPFSYEQY,TRBJ2-7,TRBV4-1,.
ASSLTGSTTLEQY,TRBJ2-7,TRBV5-6,few
ASSAQNTGELF,TRBJ2-2,TRBV2,.
ASSHTRQAINEKLF,TRBJ1-4,TRBV19,.
ASSPRLAGSYEQY,TRBJ2-7,TRBV5-1,few
ASRLGGPNYGYT,TRBJ1-2,TRBV27,.
ASSPTGTVYGYT,TRBJ1-2,TRBV5-1,.
AISEPTGGTYNEQF,TRBJ2-1,TRBV10-3,.
ASSGILQVGTEAF,TRBJ1-1,TRBV11-2,.
ASSKQDRAANEKLF,TRBJ1-4,TRBV18,.
AITPGRESETQY,TRBJ2-5,TRBV10-3,.
ASSLFGGRDTQY,TRBJ2-3,TRBV5-1,.
ASLGAAGGPRMGNEQF,TRBJ2-1,TRBV7-9,.
ASSATGTGPAF,TRBJ1-1,TRBV28,.
SVVGGSGENTGELF,TRBJ2-2,TRBV29-1,.
ASSLFPGARFEQY,TRBJ2-7,TRBV27,.
ASSPNRDGYGYT,TRBJ1-2,TRBV18,.
ASRHFSTGVNEQF,TRBJ2-1,TRBV28,.
AISAGGGTQETQY,TRBJ2-5,TRBV10-3,.
ASTLKAGASYEQY,TRBJ2-7,TRBV6-5,.
SVALGQKAF,TRBJ1-1,TRBV29-1,.
ASSVDLGETQY,TRBJ2-5,TRBV4-3,.
ASGLVPQETQY,TRBJ2-5,TRBV12-5,once
ASSWTATNEKLF,TRBJ1-4,TRBV27,.
ASSNKGVNTEAF,TRBJ1-1,TRBV27,.
ASSGDRSVAGQVWGEQY,TRBJ2-7,TRBV6-4,.
ASSLGTGQETQY,TRBJ2-5,TRBV18,.
ASSQDERGADTQY,TRBJ2-3,TRBV4-2,.
ASSLAGGTDTQY,TRBJ2-3,TRBV11-3,.
ASSLEVMGNGIGYT,TRBJ1-2,TRBV7-2,.
ASSFVGTSSYEQY,TRBJ2-7,TRBV27,.
ASSSSAGGTYEQY,TRBJ2-7,TRBV11-2,.
ASRPYRGEGYT,TRBJ1-2,TRBV28,.
ASSLGLAGPREQY,TRBJ2-7,TRBV13,.
SVEGFKDRGSYEQY,TRBJ2-7,TRBV29-1,few
ASSLDVSEITDTQY,TRBJ2-3,TRBV7-2,.
ASSNRDYGTDTQY,TRBJ2-3,TRBV7-9,.
ASNRDRADTQY,TRBJ2-3,TRBV2,.
ASSRRVGNYGYT,TRBJ1-2,TRBV6-5,.
ASSSTGGGAGANVLT,TRBJ2-6,TRBV19,.
ASSPFEGMNTEAF,TRBJ1-1,TRBV28,.
ASSLAIAPGEQY,TRBJ2-7,TRBV7-9,.